These T cell receptor beta chains were read from a single sample in a study of T cell changes during pregnancy in multiple sclerosis. The data were produced by immunoSEQ multiplex PCR, yet TCRdb's version contains in-frame clones alone and is incomplete. In the table there are approximately 93,000 clones, about 91% of which are singletons. The sequencing used peripheral blood, collected before pregnancy. The receptors shown here come from a female donor with multiple sclerosis, enrolled in a pregnancy study. Each CDR3 is given with its conserved first and last residue. A D gene is named only where the DNA matches it firmly. The listing skips clone size in some rows; elsewhere it reads once, few, many or a size class.

abundance: -; d_gene: TRBD1; v_gene: TRBV5-5; j_gene: TRBJ1-2; CDR3aa: CASSHAPGQSLYGYTF; CDR3nt: TGTGCCAGCAGCCACGCCCCGGGACAGTCCCTCTATGGCTACACCTTC
abundance: -; d_gene: -; v_gene: TRBV6-5; j_gene: TRBJ2-3; CDR3aa: CASSYSVRDTQYF; CDR3nt: TGTGCCAGCAGTTACTCGGTTCGGGATACGCAGTATTTT
abundance: -; d_gene: TRBD2; v_gene: TRBV30; j_gene: TRBJ2-1; CDR3aa: CAWSPPTSGLLYNEQFF; CDR3nt: TGTGCCTGGAGTCCCCCGACTAGCGGCCTTCTTTACAATGAGCAGTTCTTC
abundance: -; d_gene: -; v_gene: TRBV18; j_gene: TRBJ2-1; CDR3aa: CASSHGRNEQFF; CDR3nt: TGTGCCAGCTCACACGGTCGGAATGAGCAGTTCTTC
abundance: -; d_gene: TRBD1; v_gene: TRBV27; j_gene: TRBJ1-2; CDR3aa: CASSSGGASYGYTF; CDR3nt: TGTGCCAGCAGTTCAGGGGGCGCTAGCTATGGCTACACCTTC
abundance: -; d_gene: -; v_gene: TRBV7-2; j_gene: TRBJ2-2; CDR3aa: CASSLVPSNTGELFF; CDR3nt: TGTGCCAGCAGCTTAGTCCCCTCGAACACCGGGGAGCTGTTTTTT
abundance: -; d_gene: -; v_gene: TRBV5-4; j_gene: TRBJ2-5; CDR3aa: CASSFSATGLRETQYF; CDR3nt: TGTGCCAGCAGCTTCTCAGCAACAGGGCTTAGAGAGACCCAGTACTTC
abundance: -; d_gene: TRBD2; v_gene: TRBV27; j_gene: TRBJ2-7; CDR3aa: CASSLSSGYYEQYF; CDR3nt: TGTGCCAGCAGTTTGTCTAGCGGATACTACGAGCAGTACTTC
abundance: -; d_gene: TRBD1; v_gene: TRBV28; j_gene: TRBJ2-1; CDR3aa: CASSMPGGTSYNEQFF; CDR3nt: TGTGCCAGCAGTATGCCAGGGGGAACCTCCTACAATGAGCAGTTCTTC
abundance: few; d_gene: -; v_gene: TRBV9; j_gene: TRBJ1-2; CDR3aa: CASSVVNYGYTF; CDR3nt: TGTGCCAGCAGCGTCGTTAACTATGGCTACACCTTC
abundance: -; d_gene: -; v_gene: TRBV5-1; j_gene: TRBJ2-5; CDR3aa: CASSLQGSQETQYF; CDR3nt: TGCGCCAGCAGCTTGCAGGGGAGCCAAGAGACCCAGTACTTC
abundance: few; d_gene: -; v_gene: TRBV6-1; j_gene: TRBJ1-2; CDR3aa: CASMEGRANYGYTF; CDR3nt: TGTGCCAGCATGGAGGGCAGGGCTAACTATGGCTACACCTTC
abundance: once; d_gene: -; v_gene: TRBV29-1; j_gene: TRBJ2-3; CDR3aa: CSVFSQGFGTDTQYF; CDR3nt: TGCAGCGTTTTTTCACAGGGTTTTGGGACAGATACGCAGTATTTT
abundance: few; d_gene: TRBD1; v_gene: TRBV19; j_gene: TRBJ1-2; CDR3aa: CASSRTGSTNYGYTF; CDR3nt: TGTGCCAGTAGTCGGACAGGTTCTACTAACTATGGCTACACCTTC
abundance: -; d_gene: -; v_gene: TRBV27; j_gene: TRBJ1-1; CDR3aa: CASTPGGNTEAFF; CDR3nt: TGTGCCAGCACTCCCGGTGGGAACACTGAAGCTTTCTTT
abundance: -; d_gene: -; v_gene: TRBV5-1; j_gene: TRBJ1-1; CDR3aa: CASSLDPIKQGAEAFF; CDR3nt: TGCGCCAGCAGCTTGGACCCAATTAAACAGGGCGCTGAAGCTTTCTTT
abundance: -; d_gene: TRBD2; v_gene: TRBV19; j_gene: TRBJ2-4; CDR3aa: CASSIGGGLAKNIQYF; CDR3nt: TGTGCCAGTAGTATCGGGGGAGGGCTAGCCAAAAACATTCAGTACTTC
abundance: -; d_gene: TRBD1; v_gene: TRBV9; j_gene: TRBJ2-7; CDR3aa: CASSHGGQGAHEQYF; CDR3nt: TGTGCCAGCAGCCACGGGGGACAGGGGGCCCACGAGCAGTACTTC
abundance: -; d_gene: TRBD2; v_gene: TRBV6-1; j_gene: TRBJ2-7; CDR3aa: CASSGSGSPYEQYF; CDR3nt: TGTGCCAGCAGTGGTAGCGGGAGCCCCTACGAGCAGTACTTC
abundance: -; d_gene: TRBD2; v_gene: TRBV7-6; j_gene: TRBJ2-2; CDR3aa: CASSLLAGGTGELFF; CDR3nt: TGTGCCAGCAGCTTACTAGCGGGGGGGACCGGGGAGCTGTTTTTT
abundance: once; d_gene: -; v_gene: TRBV19; j_gene: TRBJ1-1; CDR3aa: CASSINKNTEAFF; CDR3nt: TGTGCCAGTAGTATAAACAAGAACACTGAAGCTTTCTTT
abundance: once; d_gene: TRBD1; v_gene: TRBV28; j_gene: TRBJ1-2; CDR3aa: CASSIGTGAGGYTF; CDR3nt: TGTGCCAGCAGTATCGGGACAGGGGCCGGGGGCTACACCTTC
abundance: once; d_gene: -; v_gene: TRBV5-6; j_gene: TRBJ2-1; CDR3aa: CASSSAGVNEQFF; CDR3nt: TGTGCCAGCAGCTCCGCCGGTGTCAATGAGCAGTTCTTC
abundance: -; d_gene: -; v_gene: TRBV9; j_gene: TRBJ1-2; CDR3aa: CASSEAVGGYTF; CDR3nt: TGTGCCAGCAGCGAGGCGGTCGGGGGCTACACCTTC
abundance: -; d_gene: -; v_gene: TRBV2; j_gene: TRBJ2-7; CDR3aa: CASSETSYEQYF; CDR3nt: TGTGCCAGCAGTGAAACCAGCTACGAGCAGTACTTC
abundance: -; d_gene: TRBD2; v_gene: TRBV30; j_gene: TRBJ2-1; CDR3aa: CAWSSPLRGSRNEQFF; CDR3nt: TGTGCCTGGAGCTCCCCCCTACGCGGGAGTAGGAATGAGCAGTTCTTC
abundance: -; d_gene: -; v_gene: TRBV9; j_gene: TRBJ2-3; CDR3aa: CASSAQITDTQYF; CDR3nt: TGTGCCAGCAGCGCCCAGATCACAGATACGCAGTATTTT
abundance: -; d_gene: -; v_gene: TRBV18; j_gene: TRBJ2-3; CDR3aa: CASSPIHRGTDTQYF; CDR3nt: TGTGCCAGCTCACCAATCCACAGGGGCACAGATACGCAGTATTTT
abundance: -; d_gene: -; v_gene: TRBV27; j_gene: TRBJ2-1; CDR3aa: CASSFSRSSYNEQFF; CDR3nt: TGTGCCAGCAGTTTTTCTCGGAGCTCCTACAATGAGCAGTTCTTC
abundance: -; d_gene: -; v_gene: TRBV19; j_gene: TRBJ2-5; CDR3aa: CASSIRETQYF; CDR3nt: TGTGCCAGTAGTATCCGGGAGACCCAGTACTTC
abundance: -; d_gene: TRBD1; v_gene: TRBV18; j_gene: TRBJ1-3; CDR3aa: CASSPPDRLIGNTIYF; CDR3nt: TGTGCCAGCTCACCACCGGACAGGCTAATTGGAAACACCATATATTTT
abundance: -; d_gene: TRBD1; v_gene: TRBV7-3; j_gene: TRBJ2-7; CDR3aa: CASSLYRGREYEQYF; CDR3nt: TGTGCCAGCAGCTTATACAGGGGGCGAGAGTACGAGCAGTACTTC
abundance: -; d_gene: TRBD2; v_gene: TRBV5-1; j_gene: TRBJ2-7; CDR3aa: CASSTELAGVEQYF; CDR3nt: TGCGCCAGCAGCACGGAACTAGCGGGAGTCGAGCAGTACTTC